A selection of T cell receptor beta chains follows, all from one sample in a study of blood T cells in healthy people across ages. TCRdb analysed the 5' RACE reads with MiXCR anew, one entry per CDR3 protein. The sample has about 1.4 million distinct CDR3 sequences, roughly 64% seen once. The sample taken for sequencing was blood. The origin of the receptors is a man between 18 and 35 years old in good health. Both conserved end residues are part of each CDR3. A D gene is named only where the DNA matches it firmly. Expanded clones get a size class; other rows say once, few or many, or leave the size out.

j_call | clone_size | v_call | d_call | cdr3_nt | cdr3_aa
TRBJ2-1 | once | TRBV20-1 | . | TGCAGTGCTCCCCCGAAAACAGCCAGCTCCTACAATGAGCAGTTCTTC | CSAPPKTASSYNEQFF
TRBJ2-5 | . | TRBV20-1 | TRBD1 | TGCAGTGCTAGAGATCCTGGACAGGGGATCCAAGAGACCCAGTACTTC | CSARDPGQGIQETQYF
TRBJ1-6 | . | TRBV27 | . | TGTGCCAGCAGTCCCAGTTCCCCATGGGATTCACCCCTCCACTTT | CASSPSSPWDSPLHF
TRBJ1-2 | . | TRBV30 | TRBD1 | TGTGCCTGGAGTGTTAAGGGGGCAGGCTATGGCTACACCTTC | CAWSVKGAGYGYTF
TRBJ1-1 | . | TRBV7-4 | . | TGTGCCAGCAGCTTAGGCCCCGGTGACATGAACACTGAAGCTTTCTTT | CASSLGPGDMNTEAFF
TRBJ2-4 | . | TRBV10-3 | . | TGTGCCATCAGTGGAACCTCGGGAGATCTAGCCAAAAACATTCAGTACTTC | CAISGTSGDLAKNIQYF
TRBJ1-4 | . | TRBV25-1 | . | TGTGCCAGCAGTGAATGGGAGGGCCGCAAACTGTTTTTT | CASSEWEGRKLFF
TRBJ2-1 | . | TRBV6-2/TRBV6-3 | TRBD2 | TGTGCCAGCAGTTACTCACTAGCGGAGCAGTTCTTC | CASSYSLAEQFF
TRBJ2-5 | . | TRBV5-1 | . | TGCGCCAGCAGCGGGATGGGTATCCAAGAGACCCAGTACTTC | CASSGMGIQETQYF
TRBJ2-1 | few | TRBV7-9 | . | TGTGCCAGCAGCCAATCTCCCGTCGGAGACCAGTTCTTC | CASSQSPVGDQFF
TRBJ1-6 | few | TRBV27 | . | TGTCCCCCCGGGCGCAGGGGAAATTCACCCCTCCACTTT | CPPGRRGNSPLHF
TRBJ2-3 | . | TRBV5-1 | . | TGCGCCAGCAGCTCCGGGACTCCAGCCACAGATACGCAGTATTTT | CASSSGTPATDTQYF
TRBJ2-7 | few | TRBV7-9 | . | TGTGCCAGCAGCTTGGGGCCAAAGGACTCCTCCTACGAGCAGTACTTC | CASSLGPKDSSYEQYF
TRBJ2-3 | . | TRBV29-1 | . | TGCAGCGTTTCTCGTAGCGATACGCAGTATTTT | CSVSRSDTQYF
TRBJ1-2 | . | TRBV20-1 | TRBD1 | TGCAGTGCTAGAGATAGGACAGGGGGATACTATGGCTACACCTTC | CSARDRTGGYYGYTF
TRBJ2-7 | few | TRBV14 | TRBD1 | TGTGCCAGCAGCCAGGGGTCCGGGACAGCCTACGAGCAGTACTTC | CASSQGSGTAYEQYF
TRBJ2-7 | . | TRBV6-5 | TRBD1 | TGTGCCAGCAGGGACGGGACAGGGTCAAGCGAGCAGTACTTC | CASRDGTGSSEQYF
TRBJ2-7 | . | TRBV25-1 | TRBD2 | TGTGCCAGCAGTGTAGCGGGACCCCCAGGGGAGCAGTACTTC | CASSVAGPPGEQYF
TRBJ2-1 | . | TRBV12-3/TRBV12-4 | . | TGTGCCGGCAGGTGGCTTCAGGGGCTTTACAGTGAGCAGTTCTTC | CAGRWLQGLYSEQFF
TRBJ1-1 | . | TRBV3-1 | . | TGTGCCAGCAGCCAGGTGGGACAATGGAACACTGAAGCTTTCTTT | CASSQVGQWNTEAFF
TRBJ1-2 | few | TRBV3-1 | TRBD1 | TGTGCCAGCAGCCCGCGGGACAGGGGGCTTGGCTACACCTTC | CASSPRDRGLGYTF
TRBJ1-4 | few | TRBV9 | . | TGTGCCAGCAGCGTAGGGGGTTCGACTAATGAAAAACTGTTTTTT | CASSVGGSTNEKLFF
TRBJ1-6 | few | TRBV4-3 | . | TGCGCCAGCAGCCAAGACCGTGGGAGGAATTCACCCCTCCACTTT | CASSQDRGRNSPLHF
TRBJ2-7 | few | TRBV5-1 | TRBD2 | TGCGCCAGCAGCTCAAATCCGGGACTAGCGGTCGAGCAGTACTTC | CASSSNPGLAVEQYF
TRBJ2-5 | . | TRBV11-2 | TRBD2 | TGTGCCAGCAGCCTTACTAGCGGGGGGGCGGGGGAGCAGTACTTC | CASSLTSGGAGEQYF
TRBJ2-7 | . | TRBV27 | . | TGTGCCACTCGAGCGTCCTACGAGCAGTACTTC | CATRASYEQYF
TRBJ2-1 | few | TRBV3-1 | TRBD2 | TGTGCCAGCAGGTCTGGACTAGCGGGGTTCCGCAATGAGCAGTTCTTC | CASRSGLAGFRNEQFF
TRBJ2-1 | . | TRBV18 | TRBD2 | TGTGCCAGCTCACCACCGGGGCTAGCGGTTAACAATGAGCAGTTCTTC | CASSPPGLAVNNEQFF
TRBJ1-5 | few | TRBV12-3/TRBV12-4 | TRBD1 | TGTGCCAGCAGTACAGGGGTCGGCAATCAGCCCCAGCATTTT | CASSTGVGNQPQHF
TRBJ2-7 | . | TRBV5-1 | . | TGCGCCAGCAGCTTGGGGGTAGCGGAGACCTCCTACGAGCAGTACTTC | CASSLGVAETSYEQYF
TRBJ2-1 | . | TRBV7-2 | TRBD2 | TGTGCCAGCACAAATAGCGGGGGGGACAATGAGCAGTTCTTC | CASTNSGGDNEQFF
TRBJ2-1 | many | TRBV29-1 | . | TGCAGCGTCTCCGGGACTTCACTTTACAATGAGCAGTTCTTC | CSVSGTSLYNEQFF
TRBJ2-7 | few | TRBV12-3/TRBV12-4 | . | TGTGCCAGCAGCCCCACCGTACTGAGCTCCTACGAGCAGTACTTC | CASSPTVLSSYEQYF
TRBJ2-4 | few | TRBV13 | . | TGTGCCAGCAGCTTACCCACAGAGAAAAACATTCAGTACTTC | CASSLPTEKNIQYF
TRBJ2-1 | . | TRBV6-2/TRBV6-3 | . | TGTGCCAGCCGAGGGGACTCCTACAAGGAGCAGTTCTTC | CASRGDSYKEQFF
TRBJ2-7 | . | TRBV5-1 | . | TGCGCCAGCAGTCCCGGGGCAGGCCCTAATGAGCAGTACTTC | CASSPGAGPNEQYF
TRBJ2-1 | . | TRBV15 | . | TGTGCCACCAGCAGAACGCCCGATGAGCAGTTCTTC | CATSRTPDEQFF
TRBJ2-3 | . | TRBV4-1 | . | TGCGCCAGCAGCCAAGAATCCTCCCCGGGCACAGATACGCAGTATTTT | CASSQESSPGTDTQYF
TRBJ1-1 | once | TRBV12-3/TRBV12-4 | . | TGTGCCAGCAGTTCAAAAGCGAACACTGAAGCTTTCTTT | CASSSKANTEAFF
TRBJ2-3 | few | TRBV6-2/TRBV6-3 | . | TGTGCCAGCCAAACTACGACGAGCACAGATACGCAGTATTTT | CASQTTTSTDTQYF
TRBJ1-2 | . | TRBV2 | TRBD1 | TGTGCCAGCAGCCGACAGGGGGCGCGGTCCAATGGCTACACCTTC | CASSRQGARSNGYTF
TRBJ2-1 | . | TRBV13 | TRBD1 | TGTGCCAGCAGGCCCCGGGACAGGGGCTACAATGAGCAGTTCTTC | CASRPRDRGYNEQFF
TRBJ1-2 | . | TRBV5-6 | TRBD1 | TGTGCCAGCAGCCCTCGACAGGGAGAAAACTATGGCTACACCTTC | CASSPRQGENYGYTF
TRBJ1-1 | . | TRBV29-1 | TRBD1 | TGCAGCTCGTCCCGGGACAGGTTTGAAGCTTTCTTT | CSSSRDRFEAFF
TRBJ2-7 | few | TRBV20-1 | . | TGCAGTGCTAGAGATATCAGGATCTCCTACGAGCAGTACTTC | CSARDIRISYEQYF
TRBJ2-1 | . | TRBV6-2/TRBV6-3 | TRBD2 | TGTGCCAGCAGTTCCCTGGCGGCGGGAGGTTGGGGCAATGAGCAGTTCTTC | CASSSLAAGGWGNEQFF
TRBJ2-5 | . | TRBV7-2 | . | TGTGCCAGCAGCCCCCTTGGCACCAACCAAGAGACCCAGTACTTC | CASSPLGTNQETQYF
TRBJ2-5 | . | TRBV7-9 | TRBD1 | TGTGCCAGCAGCTTAATACCGGGACAGGGACCGCCCAATGAGCAGTACTTC | CASSLIPGQGPPNEQYF
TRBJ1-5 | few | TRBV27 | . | TGTGCCAGCAGTTTGTCGGGGTTTCAGCCCCAGCATTTT | CASSLSGFQPQHF
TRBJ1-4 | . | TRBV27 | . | TGTGCCAGCAGTTTAAACGGCCTTTTAGGGGAAAAACTGTTTTTT | CASSLNGLLGEKLFF